Sequencing of this T cell receptor (beta chain) was carried out in a study of beta chain features in type 1 diabetes. The isolated RNA, all of it, was reverse transcribed, so expressed TCRB transcripts were what got sequenced. Method: immunoSEQ multiplex PCR; TCRdb's copy keeps in-frame clones and lacks some. The table includes 200,000 to 300,000 clones, roughly 13% detected once. CDR3 length equals 15 residues. The V gene's germline CDR1 is MNHNS and CDR2 SASEGT. The V and J ends lost 5 bases and 4 bases respectively, with 17 bases between them. Naive, central memory, regulatory and stem cell-like memory cells within the CD4+ compartment were sorted using CD45RO/CCR7/CD25/CD127/CD95/CD27. Purity (above 95%) was reached by all sorted populations.

The V call is TRBV6-1, the J call TRBJ1-1, with no clear D. Sequenced: naive CD4+ T cells from blood. The TCR was taken from a woman aged 40 to 49 in good health. CDR3 sequence reads: CASSLHQVYFTEAFF. The CDR3 bases are TGTGCCAGCAGTCTCCATCAGGTGTATTTCACTGAAGCTTTCTTT.